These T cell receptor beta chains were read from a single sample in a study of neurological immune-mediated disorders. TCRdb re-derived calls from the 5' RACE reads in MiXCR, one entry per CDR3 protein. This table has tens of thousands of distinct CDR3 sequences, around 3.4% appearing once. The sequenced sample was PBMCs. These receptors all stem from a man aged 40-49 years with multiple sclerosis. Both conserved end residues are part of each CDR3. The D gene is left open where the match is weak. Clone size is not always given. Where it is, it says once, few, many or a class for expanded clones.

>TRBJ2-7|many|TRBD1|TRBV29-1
CSVDTGGSLNYEQYF
TGCAGCGTTGACACAGGGGGATCCCTAAACTACGAGCAGTACTTC
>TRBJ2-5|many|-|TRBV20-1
CSAKTGLEETQYF
TGCAGTGCTAAGACAGGACTAGAAGAGACCCAGTACTTC
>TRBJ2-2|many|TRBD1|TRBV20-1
CSAKTGYTGELFF
TGCAGTGCAAAGACAGGGTACACCGGGGAGCTGTTTTTT
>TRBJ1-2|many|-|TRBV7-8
CASSLRDKNYGYTF
TGTGCCAGCAGCTTACGGGACAAAAACTATGGCTACACCTTC
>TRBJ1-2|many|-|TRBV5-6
CASSLGANGYTF
TGTGCCAGCAGCTTGGGTGCAAATGGCTACACCTTC
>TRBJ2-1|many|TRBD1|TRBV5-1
CASSLVGGGQGPYNEQFF
TGCGCCAGCAGCTTAGTAGGGGGCGGACAGGGGCCCTACAATGAGCAGTTCTTC
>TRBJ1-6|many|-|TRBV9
CASSVEGTPNSPLHF
TGTGCCAGCAGCGTAGAAGGGACTCCCAATTCACCCCTCCACTTT
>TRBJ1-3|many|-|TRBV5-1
CASSLEPDPGNTIYF
TGCGCCAGCAGCTTGGAACCCGACCCTGGAAACACCATATATTTT
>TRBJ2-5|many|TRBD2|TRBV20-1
CSATSSWGLQETQYF
TGCAGTGCTACTTCGTCCTGGGGACTACAAGAGACCCAGTACTTC
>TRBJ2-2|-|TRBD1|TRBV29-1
CRLWDRDTRELFF
TGCAGACTCTGGGACAGGGACACCAGGGAGCTGTTTTTT
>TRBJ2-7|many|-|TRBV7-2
CASSLWGGGGDEQYF
TGTGCCAGCAGCTTATGGGGAGGAGGGGGCGACGAGCAGTACTTC
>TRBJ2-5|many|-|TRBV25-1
CASTGPPPETQYF
TGTGCCAGCACCGGACCTCCCCCAGAGACCCAGTACTTC
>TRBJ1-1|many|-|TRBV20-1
CSAYRQFNTEAFF
TGCAGTGCTTATCGACAGTTTAACACTGAAGCTTTCTTT
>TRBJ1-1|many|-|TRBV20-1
CSASPQGRMAFF
TGCAGTGCTAGTCCACAGGGAAGAATGGCTTTCTTT
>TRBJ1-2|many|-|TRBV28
CASSLGGGAVNYGYTF
TGTGCCAGCAGTTTGGGGGGAGGGGCAGTGAACTATGGCTACACCTTC
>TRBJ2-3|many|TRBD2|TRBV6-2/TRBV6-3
CASSPGLAGTDTQYF
TGTGCCAGCAGTCCCGGACTAGCGGGCACAGATACGCAGTATTTT
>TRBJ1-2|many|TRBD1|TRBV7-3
CASSAPDRGQYGYTF
TGTGCCAGCAGCGCACCGGACAGGGGGCAGTATGGCTACACCTTC
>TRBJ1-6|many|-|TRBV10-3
CAISESTGYSPLHF
TGTGCCATCAGTGAGTCGACGGGGTATTCACCCCTCCACTTT
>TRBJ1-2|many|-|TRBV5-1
CASSLGQDQPPFYGYTF
TGCGCCAGCAGCTTGGGACAGGATCAGCCCCCTTTCTATGGCTACACCTTC
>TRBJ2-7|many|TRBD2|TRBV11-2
CASKKRGSYEQYF
TGTGCCAGCAAGAAGCGGGGGAGCTACGAGCAGTACTTC
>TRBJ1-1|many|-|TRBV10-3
CAISEGVGAGTEAFF
TGTGCCATCAGTGAAGGCGTAGGGGCGGGCACTGAAGCTTTCTTT
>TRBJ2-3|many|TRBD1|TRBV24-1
CATEGADTDTQYF
TGTGCCACCGAGGGGGCCGACACAGATACGCAGTATTTT
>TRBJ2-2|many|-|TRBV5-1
CASSLDSGELFF
TGCGCCAGCAGCTTGGATAGCGGGGAGCTGTTTTTT
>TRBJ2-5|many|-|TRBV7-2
CASSLVGANKETQYF
TGTGCCAGCAGCTTAGTTGGGGCAAATAAAGAGACCCAGTACTTC
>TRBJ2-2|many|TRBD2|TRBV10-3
CAISPAGDTGELFF
TGTGCCATCAGTCCAGCGGGGGACACCGGGGAGCTGTTTTTT
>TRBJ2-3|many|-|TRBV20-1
CSGVGSADTQYF
TGCAGTGGGGTTGGTTCGGCAGATACGCAGTATTTT
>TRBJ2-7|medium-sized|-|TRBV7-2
CASSLRRIETYEQYF
TGTGCCAGCAGCTTACGACGGATCGAAACCTACGAGCAGTACTTC
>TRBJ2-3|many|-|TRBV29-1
CSVALTRLLRPDTQYF
TGCAGCGTTGCCCTTACGCGACTCCTCCGTCCAGATACGCAGTATTTT
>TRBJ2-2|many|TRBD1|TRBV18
CASSRTGYTGELFF
TGTGCCAGCTCACGGACAGGATACACCGGGGAGCTGTTTTTT
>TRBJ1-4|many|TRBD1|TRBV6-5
CASSLGTAPPTNEKLFF
TGTGCCAGCAGTTTAGGGACAGCGCCTCCAACTAATGAAAAACTGTTTTTT
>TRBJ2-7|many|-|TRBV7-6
CASSLVPDREQYF
TGTGCCAGCAGCTTAGTCCCTGACAGGGAGCAGTACTTC
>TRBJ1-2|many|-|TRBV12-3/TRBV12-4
CASSLGRGDYGYTF
TGTGCCAGCAGTTTAGGCCGGGGTGACTATGGCTACACCTTC
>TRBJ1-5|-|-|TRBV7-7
CASSLAKGQPQHF
TGTGCCAGCAGCTTAGCGAAGGGGCAGCCCCAGCATTTT
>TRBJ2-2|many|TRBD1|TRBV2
CARGGTGGNTGELFF
TGTGCCAGAGGTGGGACAGGGGGGAACACCGGGGAGCTGTTTTTT
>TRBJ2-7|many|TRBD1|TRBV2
CASTAIRTGSHEQYF
TGTGCCAGCACGGCAATCAGGACAGGTTCCCACGAGCAGTACTTC
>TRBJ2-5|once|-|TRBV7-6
CASSLFGKVMETQYF
TGTGCCAGCAGCTTATTCGGAAAGGTGATGGAGACCCAGTACTTC
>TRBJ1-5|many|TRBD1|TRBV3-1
CASSQTGEYQPQHF
TGTGCCAGCAGCCAGACAGGGGAATATCAGCCCCAGCATTTT
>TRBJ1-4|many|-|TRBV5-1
CASSPTDSNEKLFF
TGCGCCAGCAGCCCTACCGACAGTAATGAAAAACTGTTTTTT
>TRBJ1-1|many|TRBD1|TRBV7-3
CASRFTGTGGNTEAFF
TGTGCCAGCCGATTTACCGGGACAGGGGGGAACACTGAAGCTTTCTTT
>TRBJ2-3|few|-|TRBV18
CASSPTRGSDTQYF
TGTGCCAGCTCACCCACCAGGGGATCAGATACGCAGTATTTT
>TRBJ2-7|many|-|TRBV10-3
CAMSVQGYEQYF
TGTGCCATGAGCGTTCAGGGCTACGAGCAGTACTTC
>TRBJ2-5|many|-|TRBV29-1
CSAKGGLGETQYF
TGCAGCGCTAAAGGGGGATTGGGGGAGACCCAGTACTTC
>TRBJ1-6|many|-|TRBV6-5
CASHRPSSYNSPLHF
TGTGCCAGCCATAGGCCGAGCTCCTATAATTCACCCCTCCACTTT
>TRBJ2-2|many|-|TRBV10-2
CASSEPLGELFF
TGCGCCAGCAGTGAGCCGCTCGGGGAGCTGTTTTTT
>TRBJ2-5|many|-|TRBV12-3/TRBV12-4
CASSPGTETQYF
TGTGCCAGCAGCCCTGGAACGGAGACCCAGTACTTC
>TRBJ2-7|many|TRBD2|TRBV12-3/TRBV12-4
CASSLAGAVVEQYF
TGTGCCAGCAGTCTAGCGGGGGCCGTGGTCGAGCAGTACTTC